Below are 22 T cell receptor beta chains sequenced from a single sample in a study of beta chain features in type 1 diabetes. Notes on the study in general: A moderate, significant TCRB CDR3 shortening appeared in type 1 diabetes across four CD4+ subsets.

Reverse transcription of all isolated RNA meant that expressed TCRB transcripts were sequenced. TCRdb keeps only in-frame clones here, not all; method: immunoSEQ multiplex PCR. The sample holds about 300,000 clones; approximately 13% are singletons and the top ten take over 0.014%. Their antigens are not known. The specimen sequenced was naive CD4+ T cells from blood. Source of these receptors: a woman in her late teens or twenties with type 1 diabetes.

The V call is TRBV5-1, the J call TRBJ2-3; TRBD2 matches 7 bases. V dropped 0 bases and J dropped 6; count of bases not matched to a gene: 7. This CDR3 contains 15 residues. Germline values: CDR1 SGHRS, CDR2 YFSETQ. CDR3 bases: TGCGCCAGCAGCTTGGAGGGCGGGAGCTGGGATACGCAGTATTTT. Its protein is CASSLEGGSWDTQYF.

This clone was counted a few times. The V and J genes are TRBV6-6 and TRBJ2-1; D uncertain. Germline CDR1 MNHNY, CDR2 SVGAGI (reference sequence). The CDR3 loop spans 14 amino acids. V gave up 0 bases and J gave up 5 bases, with 8 bases separating them. The CDR3 DNA follows: TGTGCCAGCAGTTACTCACGAGTAAACAATGAGCAGTTCTTC. This codes for CASSYSRVNNEQFF.

The chain employs TRBV4-1 and TRBJ2-6, with 9 nucleotides matching TRBD1. The CDR3 totals 17 residues. CDR1 and CDR2 (germline): MGHRA, YSYEKL. The V segment lost 2 bases and the J segment 1 base; nucleotides outside the gene matches: 3. As DNA, the CDR3 is TGCGCCAGCAGCCAAACAGGGGGCAGATCTGGGGCCAACGTCCTGACTTTC. Protein: CASSQTGGRSGANVLTF.

This clone was detected a few times. V is TRBV5-1 and J is TRBJ2-7; the match to TRBD1 covers 9 bases. CDR3 length: 14 residues. CDR1 and CDR2 (germline): SGHRS, YFSETQ. V lost 4 bases, J lost 3 bases, and 5 bases stayed unmatched. The CDR3 spells CASSTPGQGYEQYF. CDR3 sequence (DNA): TGCGCCAGCAGCACTCCGGGACAGGGCTACGAGCAGTACTTC.

This clone was picked up a small number of times. The V gene is TRBV7-3, the J gene TRBJ2-2; D perhaps matches TRBD2 (6 bases). Germline assignment: CDR1 SGHTA and CDR2 FQGTGA. Trimming cost V 2 bases and J 1 base, with 11 bases left between them. CDR3 length: 16 amino acids. CDR3 DNA sequence: TGTGCCAGCAGCTTAGGGGGGACCCAGAACACCGGGGAGCTGTTTTTT. Residues: CASSLGGTQNTGELFF.

The chain carries TRBV2 and TRBJ2-1; 11 bases agree with TRBD2. The CDR3 sequence is 16 residues long. V lost 7 bases and J lost 5; bases outside the gene matches: 10. Germline V gene data show CDR1 as SNHLY and CDR2 as FYNNEI. This chain's CDR3 is CASKGAPGLADNEQFF. The CDR3 nucleotides are TGTGCCAGCAAAGGTGCCCCGGGACTAGCGGACAATGAGCAGTTCTTC.

The J gene is TRBJ1-2, the V gene TRBV29-1; the match to TRBD1 covers 9 bases. The CDR3 extends over 14 amino acids. Germline CDR1 SQVTM, CDR2 ANQGSEA. V dropped 6 bases and J dropped 4; count of bases not matched to a gene: 9. CDR3 sequence: CSVHDRGRTYGYTF. The CDR3, as DNA: TGCAGCGTCCACGACAGGGGGAGAACCTATGGCTACACCTTC.

This clone has only a few counts. The V gene is TRBV28, the J gene TRBJ1-4, with 10 bases fitting TRBD1. V shed 6 bases and J 10 bases; nucleotides not matched to a gene: 5. In germline, CDR1 is MDHEN, CDR2 SYDVKM. The CDR3 extends over 13 amino acids. The DNA for the CDR3 is TGTGCCAGCAGCTCCGGACAGGGGGGAAAACTGTTTTTT. Protein: CASSSGQGGKLFF. Looking up the rest from reference TRBV28 and TRBJ1-4 gives the full variable domain: DVKVTQSSRYLVKRTGEKVFLECVQDMDHENMFWYRQDPGLGLRLIYFSYDVKMKEKGDIPEGYSVSREKKERFSLILESASTNQTSMYLCASSSGQGGKLFFGSGTQLSVL.

This clone was observed a few times. The chain links TRBV5-6 to TRBJ1-2; D gene unclear. Germline assignment: CDR1 SGHDT and CDR2 YYEEEE. This CDR3 contains 14 residues. V lost 0 bases and J lost 4, with 10 bases in between. The CDR3 DNA reads TGTGCCAGCAGCTTGGCCACAGATCTCTATGGCTACACCTTC. It codes for CASSLATDLYGYTF.

The V call is TRBV25-1, the J call TRBJ2-2; D not resolved. V was pared by 2 bases and J by 10 bases, with 23 bases between. The CDR3 covers 17 residues. In germline, CDR1 is MGHDK, CDR2 SYGVNS. The CDR3 nucleotides read TGTGCCAGCAGTGAAAGAACGAGAGGCAGAGAAACGGAGGAGCTGTTTTTT. This gives the protein CASSERTRGRETEELFF.

Here the CDR3 reads CASSLAYGSPNTGELFF. DNA for the CDR3: TGTGCCAGCAGCTTAGCGTACGGGTCCCCGAACACCGGGGAGCTGTTTTTT. The genes are TRBV7-9 and TRBJ2-2, with D hard to call. The CDR3 is made up of 17 amino acids. CDR1 SEHNR and CDR2 FQNEAQ come from the germline V gene (reference sequence). The V end was cut by 0 bases, the J end by 0 bases, with 11 bases between.

For this clone: This same CDR3 is encoded by further DNA sequences in the sample. The chain combines TRBV5-1 with TRBJ2-5; D remains ambiguous. Deletions cut 0 bases from V and 2 bases from J, with 5 bases between. Germline loops: CDR1 SGHRS, CDR2 YFSETQ. The CDR3 has 13 amino acids. CDR3 loop: CASSLGAQETQYF. The CDR3 nucleotides are TGCGCCAGCAGCTTGGGGGCGCAAGAGACCCAGTACTTC.

The sample holds a few counts of this clone. J is TRBJ2-1 and V is TRBV12-5; a weak D match, TRBD2 (5 bases). The CDR3 sequence is 14 residues long. V lost 3 bases, J lost 5 bases, and 11 bases lay in between. CDR1 LGHNT and CDR2 FRNRAP come from the germline V gene. The CDR3 spells CASGLFGGHNEQFF. CDR3 nucleotide sequence: TGTGCTAGTGGTTTATTTGGAGGTCACAATGAGCAGTTCTTC.

The V gene is TRBV5-1, the J gene TRBJ1-3; no firm D call. This CDR3 has 15 amino acids. Trimming took 4 bases from V and 0 from J, leaving 11 bases between them. Germline lookup yields CDR1 SGHRS and CDR2 YFSETQ. In DNA form, the CDR3 reads TGCGCCAGCAGCCCATTCCCAGGCTCTGGAAACACCATATATTTT. This encodes CASSPFPGSGNTIYF.

This clone came up a few times. The chain joins TRBV14 to TRBJ2-7, with D maybe TRBD2 (5 bases). The CDR3 length is 14 residues. The V gene lost 3 bases and the J gene lost 5 bases, with 14 bases spanning the gap. Germline loops: CDR1 SGHDN, CDR2 FVKESK. CDR3 nucleotide sequence: TGTGCCAGCAGCCAGTGGACGGGAAGGAACGAGCAGTACTTC. It translates to CASSQWTGRNEQYF.

The CDR3 spells CASGSDSRPEAFF. DNA of the CDR3: TGTGCTAGTGGTTCGGACAGTAGACCTGAAGCTTTCTTT. This rearrangement joins TRBV12-5 to TRBJ1-1, with D perhaps TRBD1 (6 bases). CDR3 length: 13 amino acids. Germline loops: CDR1 LGHNT, CDR2 FRNRAP. V lost 4 bases and J 6 bases, leaving 12 bases between the germline ends. Variable domain in full (rest from reference TRBV12-5 and TRBJ1-1): DARVTQTPRHKVTEMGQEVTMRCQPILGHNTVFWYRQTMMQGLELLAYFRNRAPLDDSGMPKDRFSAEMPDATLATLKIQPSEPRDSAVYFCASGSDSRPEAFFGQGTRLTVV.

The sample holds a few counts of this clone. This rearrangement joins TRBV5-6 to TRBJ2-5; tentatively, D is TRBD1 (6 bases). V was cut by 0 bases and J by 1 base, with 13 bases left in between. CDR1 and CDR2 from the germline V gene are SGHDT and YYEEEE. This CDR3 has 16 residues. The CDR3 nucleotides read TGTGCCAGCAGCTTGGAGAGGGGGAGTCCCCAAGAGACCCAGTACTTC. Translation gives CASSLERGSPQETQYF.

There are a few counts of this clone. The chain has TRBV7-9 and TRBJ2-7, with D perhaps TRBD2 (5 bases). CDR3 length: 12 residues. V lost 2 bases and J lost 4, with 6 bases in between. CDR1 and CDR2 (germline): SEHNR, FQNEAQ (reference sequence). DNA of the CDR3: TGTGCCAGCAGCTTAATAGCGTACGAGCAGTACGTC. Its protein product is CASSLIAYEQYV.

V and J are TRBV14 and TRBJ2-3; D possibly corresponds to TRBD1 (6 bases). Looked up from germline, CDR1 is SGHDN and CDR2 is FVKESK. Trimming took off 8 bases at V and 4 bases at J, with 7 bases between the two ends. The CDR3 consists of 11 residues. CDR3 in DNA: TGTGCCAGCGGGACACCAGATACGCAGTATTTT. Its protein is CASGTPDTQYF.

A few counts support this clone. The rearrangement uses TRBV5-4 and TRBJ2-3, with 9 bases that match TRBD2. The germline V gene has CDR1 SGHNT and CDR2 YYREEE (reference sequence). The V gene end was trimmed by 3 bases and the J gene end by 0 bases; junction bases not matched to a gene: 5. The CDR3 is 16 amino acids. CDR3 in DNA: TGTGCCAGCAGCTGGTTGACTAGCGGAAGCACAGATACGCAGTATTTT. It codes for CASSWLTSGSTDTQYF.

This chain links TRBV7-2 with TRBJ1-2; a possible D gene is TRBD1 (5 bases). CDR3 length equals 14 residues. V lost 5 bases, J lost 8 bases, and 18 bases lay in between. Per germline, CDR1 SGHTA and CDR2 FQGNSA. For the CDR3, the DNA is TGTGCCAGCAGCCCCGGGAGGGACCCTTGGGGCTACACCTTC. Amino acids: CASSPGRDPWGYTF.

The V gene is TRBV5-1, the J gene TRBJ2-1; 7 bases line up with TRBD1. Looked up from germline, CDR1 is SGHRS and CDR2 is YFSETQ. The CDR3 runs to 14 residues. The trim removed 0 bases at V and 7 bases at J, leaving 4 bases unmatched. Here the CDR3 reads CASSLGQGMNEQFF. In nucleotides, the CDR3 is TGCGCCAGCAGCTTGGGACAGGGAATGAATGAGCAGTTCTTC.